The sequence of this T cell receptor beta chain was determined in a study of CD8+ T cells in alopecia areata. Findings and caveats of the study: The study found that many expanded lesional clones persisted in scalp and blood during tofacitinib. TCR sharing across patients was less clear than in mice, possibly HLA-related. Scalp clonality and expanded CD8+ clones among the top 100 showed significant decreases with tofacitinib.

This clone was counted a few times. Its target is unknown. Germline-derived CDR1 and CDR2 are MNHEY and SMNVEV (reference sequence). The CDR3 covers 11 residues. Trimming removed 1 base from V and 5 bases from J, with 0 bases in between. As the sequencing template, cDNA was produced by extracting RNA and reverse transcribing it. Assay used: immunoSEQ multiplex PCR; TCRdb lists only in-frame clones, some missing. There are some 95,000 clones in the sample; 44% occur only once, and around 18% lies in the top ten. Sample treatment: oral pan-JAK inhibitor, 5-10 mg twice daily. Peripheral blood samples and lesional scalp punch biopsies were obtained from alopecia areata patients.

The specimen was CD8+ T cells sorted from blood, collected at week 24, from a patient treated with tofacitinib. The receptor's source is a human donor with alopecia areata. The rearrangement uses TRBV27 and TRBJ1-5; D remains ambiguous. The CDR3 DNA reads as TGTGCCAGCAGTTTATATCAGCCCCAGCATTTT. This sequence encodes CASSLYQPQHF.